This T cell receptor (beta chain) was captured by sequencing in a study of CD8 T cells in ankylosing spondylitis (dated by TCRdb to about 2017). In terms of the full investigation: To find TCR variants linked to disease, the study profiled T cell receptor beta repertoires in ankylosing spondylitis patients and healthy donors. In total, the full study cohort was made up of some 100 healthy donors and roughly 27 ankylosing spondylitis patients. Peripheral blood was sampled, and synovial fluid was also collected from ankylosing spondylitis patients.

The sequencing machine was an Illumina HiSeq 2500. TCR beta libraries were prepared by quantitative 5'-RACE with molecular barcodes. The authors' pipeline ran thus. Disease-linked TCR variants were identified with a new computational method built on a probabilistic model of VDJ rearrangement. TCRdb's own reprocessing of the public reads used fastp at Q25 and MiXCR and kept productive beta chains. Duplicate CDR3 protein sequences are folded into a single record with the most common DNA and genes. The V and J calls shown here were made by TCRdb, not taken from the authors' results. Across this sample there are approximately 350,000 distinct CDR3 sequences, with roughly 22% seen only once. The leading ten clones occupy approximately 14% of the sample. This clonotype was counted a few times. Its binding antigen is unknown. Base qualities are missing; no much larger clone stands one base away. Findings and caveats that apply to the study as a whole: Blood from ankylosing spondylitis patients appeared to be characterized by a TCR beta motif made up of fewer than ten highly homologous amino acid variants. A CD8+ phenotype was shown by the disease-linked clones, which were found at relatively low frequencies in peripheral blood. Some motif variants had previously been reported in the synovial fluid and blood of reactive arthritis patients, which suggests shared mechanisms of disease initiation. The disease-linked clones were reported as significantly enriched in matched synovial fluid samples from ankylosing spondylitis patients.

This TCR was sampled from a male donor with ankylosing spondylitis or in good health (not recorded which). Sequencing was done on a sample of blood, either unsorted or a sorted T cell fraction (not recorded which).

The nucleotides are TGTGCCAGCAGCCAAAATCCGGGACAGGCCTACGAGCAGTACTTC. Its protein product is CASSQNPGQAYEQYF. This sequence uses TRBV3-1 and TRBJ2-7; 8 central nucleotides agree with TRBD1. The germline V gene (reference sequence) sets CDR1 to LGHDT and CDR2 to YNNKEL. The junction shows trimming of 2 bases on V and 2 bases on J, and the gene matches do not reach 5 bases of it. Including cysteine and phenylalanine, the CDR3 has 15 amino acids. Here the CDR3 DNA is all that survives: 45 bases in frame from base 1.